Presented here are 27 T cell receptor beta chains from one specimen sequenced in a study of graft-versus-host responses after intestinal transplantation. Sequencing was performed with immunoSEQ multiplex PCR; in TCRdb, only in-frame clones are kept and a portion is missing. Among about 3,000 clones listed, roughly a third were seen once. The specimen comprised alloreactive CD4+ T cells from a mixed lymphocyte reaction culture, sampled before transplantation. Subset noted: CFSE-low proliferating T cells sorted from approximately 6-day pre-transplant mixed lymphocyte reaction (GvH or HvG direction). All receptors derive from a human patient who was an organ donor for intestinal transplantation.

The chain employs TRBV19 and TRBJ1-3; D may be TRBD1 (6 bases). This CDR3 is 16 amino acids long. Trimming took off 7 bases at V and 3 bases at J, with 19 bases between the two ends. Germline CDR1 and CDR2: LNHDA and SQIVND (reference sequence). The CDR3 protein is CASIRQGPLLGNTIYF. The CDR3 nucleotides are TGTGCCAGTATCCGGCAGGGGCCGCTCCTTGGAAACACCATATATTTT.

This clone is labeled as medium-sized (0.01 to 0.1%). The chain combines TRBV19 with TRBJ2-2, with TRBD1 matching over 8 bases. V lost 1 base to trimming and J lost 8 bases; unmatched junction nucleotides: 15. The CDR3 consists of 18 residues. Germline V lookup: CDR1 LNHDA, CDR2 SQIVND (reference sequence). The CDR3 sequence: CASSIVSRGQGGLGELFF. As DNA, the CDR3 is TGTGCCAGTAGTATAGTGTCAAGAGGACAGGGAGGATTAGGGGAGCTGTTTTTT.

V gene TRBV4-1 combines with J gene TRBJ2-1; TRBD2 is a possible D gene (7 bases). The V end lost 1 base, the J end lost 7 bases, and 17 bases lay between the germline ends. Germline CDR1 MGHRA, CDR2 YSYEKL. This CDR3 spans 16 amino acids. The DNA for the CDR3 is TGCGCCAGCAGCCAAGTAGGGGGGGAAAATCGAAATGAGCAGTTCTTC. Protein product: CASSQVGGENRNEQFF.

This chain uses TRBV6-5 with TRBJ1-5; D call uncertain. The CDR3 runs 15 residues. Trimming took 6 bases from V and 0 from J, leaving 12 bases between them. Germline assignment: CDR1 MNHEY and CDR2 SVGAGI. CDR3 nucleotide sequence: TGTGCCAGCAGGGCCAGACAATATAGCAATCAGCCCCAGCATTTT. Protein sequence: CASRARQYSNQPQHF.

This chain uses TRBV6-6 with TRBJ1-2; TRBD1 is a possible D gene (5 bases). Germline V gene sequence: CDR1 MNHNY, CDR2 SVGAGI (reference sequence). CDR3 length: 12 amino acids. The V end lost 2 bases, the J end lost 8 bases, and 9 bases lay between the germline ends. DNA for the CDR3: TGTGCCAGCAGTTACACCCAGGGCGGCTACACCTTC. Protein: CASSYTQGGYTF.

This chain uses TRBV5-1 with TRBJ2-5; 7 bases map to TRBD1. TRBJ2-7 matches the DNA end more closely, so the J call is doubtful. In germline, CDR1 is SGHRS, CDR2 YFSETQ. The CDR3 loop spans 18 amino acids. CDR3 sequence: CASSAAPLDRASSYEQYF. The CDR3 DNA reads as TGCGCCAGCAGCGCGGCCCCCCTAGACAGGGCTTCCTCCTACGAGCAGTACTTC.

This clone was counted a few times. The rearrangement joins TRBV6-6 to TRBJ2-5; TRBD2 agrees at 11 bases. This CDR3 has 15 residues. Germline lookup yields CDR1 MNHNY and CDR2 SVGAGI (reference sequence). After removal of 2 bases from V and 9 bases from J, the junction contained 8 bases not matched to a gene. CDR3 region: CASSYPPETSGAQYF. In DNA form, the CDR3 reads TGTGCCAGCAGTTACCCACCAGAGACTAGCGGGGCCCAGTACTTC.

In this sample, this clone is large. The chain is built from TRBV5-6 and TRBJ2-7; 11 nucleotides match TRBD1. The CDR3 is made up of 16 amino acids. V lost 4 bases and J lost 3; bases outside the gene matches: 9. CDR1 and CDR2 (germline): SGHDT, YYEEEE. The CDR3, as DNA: TGTGCCAGCAGCCCACTCGGGACAGGGGGGCTCTACGAGCAGTACTTC. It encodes CASSPLGTGGLYEQYF.

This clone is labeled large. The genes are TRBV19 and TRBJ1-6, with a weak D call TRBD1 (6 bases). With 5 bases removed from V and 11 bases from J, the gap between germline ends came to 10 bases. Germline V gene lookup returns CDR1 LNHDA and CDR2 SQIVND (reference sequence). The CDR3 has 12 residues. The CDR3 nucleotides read TGTGCCAGTAGTCTGCAGGGGACACCCCTCCACTTT. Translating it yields CASSLQGTPLHF.

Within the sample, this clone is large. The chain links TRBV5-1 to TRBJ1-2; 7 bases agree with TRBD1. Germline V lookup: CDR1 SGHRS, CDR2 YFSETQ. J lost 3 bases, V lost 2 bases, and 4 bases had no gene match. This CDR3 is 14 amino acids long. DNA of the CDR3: TGCGCCAGCAGCTTAAGGGGGCCGGACTATGGCTACACCTTC. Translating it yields CASSLRGPDYGYTF.

The CDR3 here is CASRNHRGETQYF. Here the CDR3 DNA reads TGTGCCAGCCGGAACCACAGGGGAGAGACCCAGTACTTC. The chain has TRBV25-1 and TRBJ2-5; TRBD1 aligns across 7 bases. CDR1 and CDR2 (germline): MGHDK, SYGVNS. There are 13 residues in the CDR3. With 8 bases clipped from V and 4 bases from J, the junction kept 7 bases outside the gene matches.

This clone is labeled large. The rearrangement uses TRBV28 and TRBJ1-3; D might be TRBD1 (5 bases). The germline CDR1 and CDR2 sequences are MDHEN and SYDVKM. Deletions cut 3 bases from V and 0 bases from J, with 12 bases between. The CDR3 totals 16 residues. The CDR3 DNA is TGTGCCAGCAGTTTTGCGGGACCGTTCTCTGGAAACACCATATATTTT. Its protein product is CASSFAGPFSGNTIYF.

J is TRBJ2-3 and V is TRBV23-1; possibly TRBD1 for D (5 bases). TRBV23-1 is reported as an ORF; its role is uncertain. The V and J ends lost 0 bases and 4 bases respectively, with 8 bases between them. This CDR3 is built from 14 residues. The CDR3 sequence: CASSQSTAPDTQYF. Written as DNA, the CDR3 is TGCGCCAGCAGTCAATCGACAGCCCCAGATACGCAGTATTTT.

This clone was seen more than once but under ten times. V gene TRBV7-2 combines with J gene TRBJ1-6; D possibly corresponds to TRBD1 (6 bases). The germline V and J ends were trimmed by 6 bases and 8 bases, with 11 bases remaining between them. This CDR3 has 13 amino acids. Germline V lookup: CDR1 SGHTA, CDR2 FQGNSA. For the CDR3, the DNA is TGTGCCAGCAGTCGGAACAGGGATTCACCCCTCCACTTT. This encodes CASSRNRDSPLHF.

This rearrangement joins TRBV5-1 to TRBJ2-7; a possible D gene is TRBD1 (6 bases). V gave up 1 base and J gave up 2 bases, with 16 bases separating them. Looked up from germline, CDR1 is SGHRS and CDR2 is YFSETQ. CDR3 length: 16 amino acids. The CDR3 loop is CASSLYGGQRPYEQYF. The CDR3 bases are TGCGCCAGCAGCTTGTACGGCGGACAGCGACCCTACGAGCAGTACTTC.

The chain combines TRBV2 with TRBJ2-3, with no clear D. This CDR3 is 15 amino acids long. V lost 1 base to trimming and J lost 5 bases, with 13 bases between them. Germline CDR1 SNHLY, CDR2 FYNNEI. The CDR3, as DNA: TGTGCCAGCAGTGAAGTAACGAGGCTTGGAGATACGCAGTATTTT. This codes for CASSEVTRLGDTQYF.

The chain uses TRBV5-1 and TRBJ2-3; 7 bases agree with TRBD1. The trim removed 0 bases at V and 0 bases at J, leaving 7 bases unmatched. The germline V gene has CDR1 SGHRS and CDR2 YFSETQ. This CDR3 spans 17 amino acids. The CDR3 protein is CASSLAPGTVSTDTQYF. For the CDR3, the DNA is TGCGCCAGCAGCTTGGCCCCGGGGACAGTTAGCACAGATACGCAGTATTTT.

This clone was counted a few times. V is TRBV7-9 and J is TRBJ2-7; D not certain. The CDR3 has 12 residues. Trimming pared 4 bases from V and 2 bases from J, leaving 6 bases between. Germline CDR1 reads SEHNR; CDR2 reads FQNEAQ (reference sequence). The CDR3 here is CASSWAPYEQYF. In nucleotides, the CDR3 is TGTGCCAGCAGCTGGGCCCCCTACGAGCAGTACTTC.

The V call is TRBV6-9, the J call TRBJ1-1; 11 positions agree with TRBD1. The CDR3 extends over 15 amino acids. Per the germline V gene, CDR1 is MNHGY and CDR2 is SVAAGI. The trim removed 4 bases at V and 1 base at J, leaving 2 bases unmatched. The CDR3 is CASSWTGGGNTEAFF. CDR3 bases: TGTGCCAGCAGTTGGACAGGGGGCGGGAACACTGAAGCTTTCTTT.

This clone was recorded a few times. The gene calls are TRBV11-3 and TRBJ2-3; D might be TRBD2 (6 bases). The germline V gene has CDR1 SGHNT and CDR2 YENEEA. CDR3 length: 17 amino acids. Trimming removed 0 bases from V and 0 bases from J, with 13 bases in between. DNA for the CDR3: TGTGCCAGCAGCTTAGAGGGACTGCCTACTAGCACAGATACGCAGTATTTT. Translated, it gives CASSLEGLPTSTDTQYF.

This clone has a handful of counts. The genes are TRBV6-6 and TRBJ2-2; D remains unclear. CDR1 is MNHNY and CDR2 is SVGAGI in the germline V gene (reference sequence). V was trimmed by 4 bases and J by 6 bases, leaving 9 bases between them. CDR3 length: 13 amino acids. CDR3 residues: CASSSQFAGELFF. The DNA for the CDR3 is TGTGCCAGCAGTTCGCAGTTCGCCGGGGAGCTGTTTTTT.

The CDR3 nucleotides are TGTGCCAGCAGCCAAGAATTAAGCGGGACTAGCGTGGCTACGCAGTATTTT. Residues: CASSQELSGTSVATQYF. The V gene is TRBV4-2, the J gene TRBJ2-3; TRBD2 matches at 10 bases. The CDR3 is 17 residues long. Germline V lookup: CDR1 LGHNA, CDR2 YNFKEQ. V lost 0 bases and J lost 8; bases outside the gene matches: 11.

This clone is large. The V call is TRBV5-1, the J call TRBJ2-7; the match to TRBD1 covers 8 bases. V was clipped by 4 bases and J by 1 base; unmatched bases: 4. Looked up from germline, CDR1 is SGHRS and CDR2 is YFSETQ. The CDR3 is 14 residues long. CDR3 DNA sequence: TGCGCCAGCAGCGAACAGGGGGTTTCCTACGAGCAGTACTTC. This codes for CASSEQGVSYEQYF.

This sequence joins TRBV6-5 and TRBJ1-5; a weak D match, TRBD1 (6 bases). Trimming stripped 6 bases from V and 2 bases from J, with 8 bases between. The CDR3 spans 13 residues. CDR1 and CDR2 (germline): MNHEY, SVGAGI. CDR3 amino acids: CASSWTGNQPQHF. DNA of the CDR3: TGTGCCAGCAGCTGGACAGGCAATCAGCCCCAGCATTTT.

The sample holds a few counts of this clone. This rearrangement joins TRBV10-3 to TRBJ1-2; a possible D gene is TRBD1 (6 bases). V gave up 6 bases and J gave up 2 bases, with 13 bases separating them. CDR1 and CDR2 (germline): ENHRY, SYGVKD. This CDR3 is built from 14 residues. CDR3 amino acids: CAISREGGNYGYTF. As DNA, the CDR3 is TGTGCCATCAGCCGAGAGGGGGGGAACTATGGCTACACCTTC.

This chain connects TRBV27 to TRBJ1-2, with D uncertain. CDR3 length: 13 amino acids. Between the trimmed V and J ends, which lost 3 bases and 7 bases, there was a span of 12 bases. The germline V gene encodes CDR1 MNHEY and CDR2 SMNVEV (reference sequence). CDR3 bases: TGTGCCAGCAGTTTCACCTCTATGGGTGGCTACACCTTC. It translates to CASSFTSMGGYTF.

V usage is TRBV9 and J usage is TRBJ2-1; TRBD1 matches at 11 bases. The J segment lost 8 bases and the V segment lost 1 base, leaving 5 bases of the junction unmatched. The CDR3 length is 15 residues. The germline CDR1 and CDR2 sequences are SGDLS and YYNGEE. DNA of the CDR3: TGTGCCAGCAGCGTAAGCGGACAGGGGGCATATGAGCAGTTCTTC. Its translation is CASSVSGQGAYEQFF. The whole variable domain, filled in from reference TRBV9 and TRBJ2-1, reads DSGVTQTPKHLITATGQRVTLRCSPRSGDLSVYWYQQSLDQGLQFLIQYYNGEERAKGNILERFSAQQFPDLHSELNLSSLELGDSALYFCASSVSGQGAYEQFFGPGTRLTVL.